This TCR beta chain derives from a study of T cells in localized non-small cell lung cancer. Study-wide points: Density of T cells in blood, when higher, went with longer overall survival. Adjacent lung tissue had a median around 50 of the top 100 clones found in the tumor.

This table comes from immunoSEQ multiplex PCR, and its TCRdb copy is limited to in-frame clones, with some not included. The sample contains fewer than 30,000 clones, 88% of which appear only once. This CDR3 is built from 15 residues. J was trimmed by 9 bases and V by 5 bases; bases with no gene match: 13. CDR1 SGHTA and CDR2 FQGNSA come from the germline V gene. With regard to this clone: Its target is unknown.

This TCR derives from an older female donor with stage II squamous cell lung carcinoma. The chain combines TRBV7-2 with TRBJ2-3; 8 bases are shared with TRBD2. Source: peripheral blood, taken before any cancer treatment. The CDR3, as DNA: TGTGCCAGCAGCCAGCCGCCAGCGGGGGTCAACACGCAGTATTTT. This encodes CASSQPPAGVNTQYF.